This TCR beta chain was recorded in a study of cytomegalovirus exposure and HLA in healthy donors. PCR employed 60 Vbeta and 13 Jbeta primers. Data came from immunoSEQ multiplex PCR; TCRdb stores just in-frame clones and leaves some out. The sample has about 100,000 clones, around three quarters seen once; the top ten hold around 3.8%. This clone was observed a few times. The antigen is undetermined. Germline V lookup: CDR1 LNHDA, CDR2 SQIVND (reference sequence). The junction had 4 bases not matched to a gene; V was cut back by 3 bases and J by 0 bases. The CDR3 is 15 residues long. Notes on the study in general: TCR beta chains numbering more than 150 were designated cytomegalovirus-associated.

Sample: PBMCs. This clonotype was obtained from a woman between 45 and 60 years old in good health and CMV-seropositive. The V and J genes are TRBV19 and TRBJ1-1; 7 bases are shared with TRBD1. CDR3 sequence: CASSMADRLNTEAFF. The CDR3, as DNA: TGTGCCAGTAGTATGGCGGACAGGCTGAACACTGAAGCTTTCTTT.